A selection of T cell receptor beta chains follows, all from one sample in a study of Graves' ophthalmopathy and Graves' hyperthyroidism. TCRdb fed the multiplex PCR reads into MiXCR, producing one record per CDR3 protein. The sample includes about 740,000 distinct CDR3 sequences, 40% of them seen just once. The sample was peripheral blood. The receptors were sampled from an adult man with Graves' ophthalmopathy. Each CDR3 is given with its conserved first and last residue. The D gene is left open where the match is weak. Some rows mark clone size as missing; the rest say once, few, many or name a class of expanded clone.

cdr3_aa	cdr3_nt	d_call	clone_size	j_call	v_call
CATSRGTSGSIETQYF	TGTGCCACCAGCAGAGGGACTAGCGGGAGCATTGAGACCCAGTACTTC	TRBD2	many	TRBJ2-5	TRBV15
CAWSPSYQETQYF	TGTGCCTGGAGTCCGTCGTACCAAGAGACCCAGTACTTC	NA	once	TRBJ2-5	TRBV19
CASSWDREGYEQYF	TGCGCCAGCAGCTGGGACAGGGAGGGCTACGAGCAGTACTTC	TRBD1	few	TRBJ2-7	TRBV7-9
CASTPPGHPGEQYF	TGTGCCAGCACCCCACCGGGACATCCCGGCGAGCAGTACTTC	NA	NA	TRBJ2-7	TRBV12-3/TRBV12-4
CASSFKGVEQYF	TGTGCCAGCAGTTTTAAGGGGGTCGAGCAGTACTTC	NA	NA	TRBJ2-7	TRBV12-3/TRBV12-4
CATSDSGTSYSGELFF	TGTGCCACCAGTGACTCCGGGACATCGTATTCCGGGGAGCTGTTTTTT	NA	few	TRBJ2-2	TRBV24-1
CAITRGGGTDTQYF	TGTGCCATCACCCGGGGGGGGGGCACAGATACGCAGTATTTT	TRBD2	NA	TRBJ2-3	TRBV10-3
CASSAAGPTNTGELFF	TGTGCCAGCAGCGCCGCAGGGCCTACGAACACCGGGGAGCTGTTTTTT	NA	few	TRBJ2-2	TRBV7-3
CASSESSRSGNTIYF	TGCGCCAGCAGTGAGTCGTCCCGCTCTGGAAACACCATATATTTT	NA	many	TRBJ1-3	TRBV10-1
CAISDEQSSNQPQHF	TGTGCCATCAGTGACGAACAGAGCAGCAATCAGCCCCAGCATTTT	NA	many	TRBJ1-5	TRBV10-3
CASSLSGIGYEQYF	TGTGCCAGCAGCTTAAGCGGGATCGGTTACGAGCAGTACTTC	TRBD2	NA	TRBJ2-7	TRBV7-9
CSAVRDRGYEQYF	TGCAGTGCTGTCCGGGACAGGGGGTACGAGCAGTACTTC	TRBD1	NA	TRBJ2-7	TRBV20-1
CASSQETWTEGGEKLFF	TGTGCCAGCAGCCAGGAGACATGGACCGAGGGTGGCGAAAAACTGTTTTTT	NA	few	TRBJ1-4	TRBV7-9
CASSQQGLETQYF	TGTGCCAGCAGCCAACAGGGGTTGGAGACCCAGTACTTC	TRBD1	NA	TRBJ2-5	TRBV19
CASSRVDRDYGYTF	TGTGCCAGCAGCCGAGTCGACAGGGACTATGGCTACACCTTC	TRBD1	many	TRBJ1-2	TRBV5-5
CASSGGTSSSYEQYF	TGTGCCAGCAGCGGTGGGACTAGCAGCTCCTACGAGCAGTACTTC	TRBD2	few	TRBJ2-7	TRBV9